These 14 T cell receptor beta chains were all obtained from the same sample, sequenced in a study of control samples from healthy donors and cancer patients. Produced via immunoSEQ multiplex PCR; TCRdb's table is partial and in-frame only. The sample includes 70,000 to 75,000 clones, roughly 90% seen only once; the top ten take around 19%. Sequenced: PBMCs. The receptors were gathered from a man aged 55 to 69 with lung cancer.

The chain carries TRBV6-5 and TRBJ1-2, with TRBD1 matching 7 bases. The V gene end was trimmed by 0 bases and the J gene end by 5 bases; junction bases not matched to a gene: 3. CDR3 length equals 14 residues. CDR1 MNHEY and CDR2 SVGAGI come from the germline V gene. The CDR3 loop is CASSYSAGGYGYTF. DNA of the CDR3: TGTGCCAGCAGTTACTCGGCAGGGGGGTATGGCTACACCTTC.

The sample holds a few counts of this clone. V gene TRBV19 combines with J gene TRBJ1-2, with TRBD1 identical over 9 bases. The V gene end was trimmed by 4 bases and the J gene end by 6 bases; junction bases not matched to a gene: 3. Germline V CDR1 and CDR2: LNHDA, SQIVND (reference sequence). CDR3 length equals 13 residues. The CDR3 nucleotides are TGTGCCAGTAGTAAGGACAGGGGACATGGCTACACCTTC. It translates to CASSKDRGHGYTF.

The rearrangement joins TRBV6-5 to TRBJ1-1; 9 bases align to TRBD1. Germline V CDR1 and CDR2: MNHEY, SVGAGI. After removal of 8 bases from V and 4 bases from J, the junction contained 8 bases not matched to a gene. The CDR3 runs 14 residues. CDR3 bases: TGTGCCAGCGTACAGGGGGCCGGGGGCACTGAAGCTTTCTTT. It specifies CASVQGAGGTEAFF.

The chain employs TRBV25-1 and TRBJ1-1; possible D gene TRBD1, 5 bases. Trimming stripped 7 bases from V and 0 bases from J, with 12 bases between. Germline values: CDR1 MGHDK, CDR2 SYGVNS. The CDR3 is 14 amino acids. CDR3 nucleotide sequence: TGTGCCAGCACGGGGCCGCCACTGAACACTGAAGCTTTCTTT. Its translation is CASTGPPLNTEAFF.

This clone was seen a single time. CDR3 bases: TGTGCCTGGAGTGTACTAACGGGACCCGCCTACGAGCAGTACTTC. The encoded protein is CAWSVLTGPAYEQYF. V gene TRBV30 combines with J gene TRBJ2-7, with D perhaps TRBD1 or TRBD2 (5 bases each). Per the germline V gene, CDR1 is GTSNPN and CDR2 is SVGIG (reference sequence). The V end was cut by 0 bases, the J end by 2 bases, with 14 bases between. This CDR3 is 15 amino acids long.

The chain is built from TRBV5-1 and TRBJ2-5, with 9 bases lining up with TRBD2. V dropped 3 bases and J dropped 1; count of bases not matched to a gene: 7. Germline V CDR1 and CDR2: SGHRS, YFSETQ. The CDR3 loop spans 16 amino acids. CDR3 bases: TGCGCCAGCAGCTCGCTACAGCGGGGGGCCCAAGAGACCCAGTACTTC. Translation gives CASSSLQRGAQETQYF.

Details on this clone: Other nucleotide sequences from this sample produce the same CDR3. This rearrangement joins TRBV3-1 (or the pseudogene TRBV3-2) to TRBJ1-1; D is unresolved. V lost 3 bases and J lost 1, with 3 bases in between. This CDR3 spans 12 amino acids. Looked up from germline, CDR1 is LGHDT and CDR2 is YNNKEL (reference sequence). This CDR3 is CASSQANTEAFF. The CDR3 nucleotides are TGTGCCAGCAGCCAGGCGAACACTGAAGCTTTCTTT.

The J gene is TRBJ1-2, the V gene TRBV11-2; a possible D gene is TRBD1 (5 bases). Germline V lookup: CDR1 SGHAT, CDR2 FQNNGV. This CDR3 spans 14 amino acids. The V gene lost 2 bases and the J gene lost 2 bases, with 9 bases spanning the gap. DNA for the CDR3: TGTGCCAGCAGCTTATCCCGGGGGAACTATGGCTACACCTTC. Residues: CASSLSRGNYGYTF.

In DNA form, the CDR3 reads TGCGCCAGCAGCCCCAGGGTTGGTGTCTACGAGCAGTACGTC. Translating it yields CASSPRVGVYEQYV. The V and J genes are TRBV4-1 and TRBJ2-7; D perhaps matches TRBD1 (5 bases). This CDR3 has 14 residues. Germline V gene sequence: CDR1 MGHRA, CDR2 YSYEKL. Deletions cut 4 bases from V and 3 bases from J, with 13 bases between.

The chain has TRBV20-1 and TRBJ1-1; D ambiguous. Germline values: CDR1 DFQATT, CDR2 SNEGSKA (reference sequence). This CDR3 has 13 residues. V was shortened by 3 bases and J by 0 bases, with 8 bases between the two germline ends. CDR3 amino acids: CSASGVMNTEAFF. Written as DNA, the CDR3 is TGCAGTGCTAGTGGAGTTATGAACACTGAAGCTTTCTTT.

The DNA of the CDR3 is TGCAGTGCTAGTATGGAGACGGCAGGATATTCACCCCTCCACTTT. Amino acids: CSASMETAGYSPLHF. The V call is TRBV20-1, the J call TRBJ1-6, with no clear D. The length of the CDR3 is 15 residues. The germline CDR1 and CDR2 sequences are DFQATT and SNEGSKA (reference sequence). V was trimmed by 3 bases and J by 8 bases, leaving 17 bases between them.

This sequence joins TRBV5-1 and TRBJ1-1; TRBD1 is a possible D gene (6 bases). Trimming stripped 4 bases from V and 6 bases from J, with 16 bases between. Germline assignment: CDR1 SGHRS and CDR2 YFSETQ. CDR3 length: 14 amino acids. CDR3 region: CASSPVGQTAEAFF. The CDR3 DNA reads TGCGCCAGCAGCCCCGTCGGACAGACAGCTGAAGCTTTCTTT.

The gene calls are TRBV7-3 and TRBJ2-5; 10 bases agree with TRBD1. Germline CDR1 SGHTA, CDR2 FQGTGA. The length of the CDR3 is 14 residues. Trimming removed 5 bases from V and 4 bases from J; junction bases left unmatched: 4. CDR3 residues: CASSAGQGRETQYF. Written as DNA, the CDR3 is TGTGCCAGCAGCGCGGGACAGGGGAGAGAGACCCAGTACTTC.

The rearrangement joins TRBV5-4 to TRBJ1-1; D is perhaps TRBD1 (5 bases). V was trimmed by 0 bases and J by 4 bases, leaving 13 bases between them. Germline assignment: CDR1 SGHNT and CDR2 YYREEE (reference sequence). CDR3 length equals 15 residues. The CDR3 reads CASSLGGKAGTEAFF. The CDR3 bases are TGTGCCAGCAGCTTGGGGGGGAAGGCGGGCACTGAAGCTTTCTTT.